The 20 T cell receptor beta chains reported below all come from one sample, sequenced in a study of HIV-infected patients and healthy controls. No cell fractionation was done, so the repertoire covers all unsorted peripheral blood T cells. Reverse transcription used about 510 ng RNA and constant-region primers for alpha and beta. Using multiplexing indices, alpha and beta chain libraries were generated apart by chain-specific third strand synthesis. Via MiXCR, TCRdb re-called the 5' RACE reads, giving one row per CDR3 protein. Among under 20,000 distinct CDR3 sequences listed, 9% to 9.5% were seen once. The specimen sequenced was blood. Receptor source: an adult in good health.

The gene calls are TRBV29-1 and TRBJ2-2, with a possible D match to TRBD2 (5 bases). The length of the CDR3 is 11 residues. Between the trimmed V and J ends, which lost 8 bases and 6 bases, there was a span of 10 bases. The germline CDR1 and CDR2 sequences are SQVTM and ANQGSEA. This chain's CDR3 is CSTSEAGELFF. For the CDR3, the DNA is TGCAGCACCTCGGAGGCCGGGGAGCTGTTTTTT.

The chain recombines TRBV6-1 with TRBJ2-6; 8 positions agree with TRBD2. V lost 4 bases to trimming and J lost 0 bases; unmatched junction nucleotides: 8. The germline CDR1 and CDR2 sequences are MNHNS and SASEGT. The CDR3 has 18 residues. In nucleotides, the CDR3 is TGTGCCAGCAGTGTGCGGCTAGCGGGCCTCTCTGGGGCCAACGTCCTGACTTTC. Protein sequence: CASSVRLAGLSGANVLTF.

This clonotype was seen ten or more times. The chain uses TRBV6-6 and TRBJ2-1, with D tentatively TRBD2 (5 bases). Trimming left V 6 bases short and J 4 bases short, with 10 bases between. The CDR3 contains 13 residues. From germline, CDR1 is MNHNY and CDR2 SVGAGI (reference sequence). This chain's CDR3 is CASRRTLYNEQFF. The CDR3 DNA reads as TGTGCCAGCAGGAGGACTTTATACAATGAGCAGTTCTTC.

This clonotype is categorized as medium-sized. The genes are TRBV4-3 and TRBJ2-1; D tentatively reads TRBD1 or TRBD2 (5 bases each). The V and J ends lost 0 bases and 2 bases respectively, with 14 bases between them. Germline-derived CDR1 and CDR2 are LGHNA and YSLEER. This CDR3 spans 17 amino acids. The CDR3 coding sequence is TGCGCCAGCAGCCAAGATCACTCGGGGCGGGCCTACAATGAGCAGTTCTTC. Amino acid sequence: CASSQDHSGRAYNEQFF.

In this sample, this clonotype turned up many times. The V gene is TRBV29-1, the J gene TRBJ1-2; D is uncertain. Germline V gene sequence: CDR1 SQVTM, CDR2 ANQGSEA. The CDR3 extends over 11 amino acids. The V end was cut by 0 bases, the J end by 10 bases, with 9 bases between. CDR3 in DNA: TGCAGCGTTGAAGATCACAGCCACTACACCTTC. Its translation is CSVEDHSHYTF.

This clonotype was counted ten times or more. The chain links TRBV4-2 to TRBJ2-6; D is possibly TRBD2 (5 bases). V was cut by 4 bases and J by 1 base, with 14 bases left in between. The germline V gene has CDR1 LGHNA and CDR2 YNFKEQ. The CDR3 is made up of 17 amino acids. The CDR3 spells CASSLDTRTSGANVLTF. The CDR3 DNA reads as TGTGCCAGCAGCCTCGACACCCGGACTTCTGGGGCCAACGTCCTGACTTTC.

The genes are TRBV5-4 and TRBJ2-3; D is unclear. Between the trimmed V and J ends, which lost 4 bases and 2 bases, there was a span of 17 bases. The length of the CDR3 is 16 residues. Germline loops: CDR1 SGHNT, CDR2 YYREEE (reference sequence). The chain's CDR3 is CASSNSFLVPTDTQYF. Here the CDR3 DNA reads TGTGCCAGCAGCAACTCTTTCCTTGTTCCCACAGATACGCAGTATTTT.

This clonotype was found many times. The J gene is TRBJ1-2, the V gene TRBV24-1; perhaps TRBD1 as D (6 bases). V was clipped by 5 bases and J by 10 bases, with 13 bases between them. Germline loops: CDR1 KGHDR, CDR2 SFDVKD. The CDR3 has 12 amino acids. The CDR3 region has the DNA TGTGCCACCAGTGCGGACAGTCGTGACTACACCTTC. It encodes CATSADSRDYTF.

This clonotype rates as medium-sized. The V gene is TRBV6-5, the J gene TRBJ2-1, with D hard to call. CDR3 length equals 11 residues. CDR1 and CDR2 from the germline V gene are MNHEY and SVGAGI. Trimming shortened V by 10 bases and J by 3 bases, and 7 bases separated the two germline ends. As DNA, the CDR3 is TGTGCCACCGTAAGCTACAATGAGCAGTTCTTC. Protein sequence: CATVSYNEQFF.

The V and J genes are TRBV14 and TRBJ2-1; D is possibly TRBD2 (6 bases). The V end was cut by 3 bases, the J end by 0 bases, with 12 bases between. Germline V gene data show CDR1 as SGHDN and CDR2 as FVKESK. This CDR3 contains 16 residues. The CDR3 DNA is TGTGCCAGCAGCCAGCGGAGGGATAGCTCCTACAATGAGCAGTTCTTC. Translated, it gives CASSQRRDSSYNEQFF.

This clonotype occurred many times. The chain employs TRBV28 and TRBJ1-1; 7 bases line up with TRBD1. Germline CDR1 is MDHEN and CDR2 is SYDVKM. The CDR3 runs 14 residues. The V and J ends lost 6 bases and 0 bases, in that order; junction bases with no gene match: 4. CDR3 protein: CASSLTGLNTEAFF. CDR3 DNA: TGTGCCAGCAGCCTGACAGGGTTGAACACTGAAGCTTTCTTT.

This clonotype was detected only a few times. The chain combines TRBV6-6 with TRBJ2-7, with 11 bases lining up with TRBD1. The CDR3 spans 13 residues. After removal of 8 bases from V and 5 bases from J, the junction contained 5 bases not matched to a gene. Germline CDR1 is MNHNY and CDR2 is SVGAGI (reference sequence). The CDR3 DNA is TGTGCCAGCCGCGGACAGGGGGCAGACGAGCAGTACGTC. Protein sequence: CASRGQGADEQYV.

This clonotype counts as medium-sized. The gene calls are TRBV12-3 or TRBV12-4 and TRBJ2-3, with D possibly being TRBD2 (7 bases). This CDR3 has 16 residues. Deletions cut 5 bases from V and 3 bases from J, with 18 bases between. The CDR3 loop is CASSPGEGAGTDTQYF. The CDR3 nucleotides read TGTGCCAGCAGTCCAGGGGAGGGTGCGGGTACAGATACGCAGTATTTT.

This clonotype is deemed medium-sized. The rearrangement joins TRBV4-3 to TRBJ2-5, with D possibly TRBD1 on 5 matching bases. There are 14 residues in the CDR3. Trimming removed 0 bases from V and 7 bases from J, with 12 bases in between. Germline assignment: CDR1 LGHNA and CDR2 YSLEER. Written as DNA, the CDR3 is TGCGCCAGCAGCCAAGAAGGGGCTGGAGCGACCCAGTACTTC. This encodes CASSQEGAGATQYF.

This clonotype was seen more than once but under ten times. The chain employs TRBV7-2 and TRBJ2-5; maybe TRBD2 (5 bases). This CDR3 spans 15 amino acids. The ends were cut back, 5 bases at V and 1 base at J, with 14 bases in the middle. Germline CDR1 and CDR2: SGHTA and FQGNSA. The CDR3 is CASSGQSGTQETQYF. Written as DNA, the CDR3 is TGTGCCAGCAGCGGCCAGAGCGGAACCCAAGAGACCCAGTACTTC.

In this sample, this clonotype turned up a few times. This sequence joins TRBV20-1 and TRBJ2-3; 8 positions agree with TRBD2. This CDR3 is 11 amino acids long. The germline V gene has CDR1 DFQATT and CDR2 SNEGSKA (reference sequence). The chain's CDR3 is CSFGASGSQYF. CDR3 DNA: TGCAGCTTCGGGGCTAGCGGGTCGCAGTATTTT.

By frequency in the sample, this clonotype is medium-sized. J is TRBJ2-7 and V is TRBV20-1, with unresolved D. CDR3 length: 13 residues. Germline V gene sequence: CDR1 DFQATT, CDR2 SNEGSKA (reference sequence). With 4 bases removed from V and 4 bases from J, the gap between germline ends came to 14 bases. In DNA, the CDR3 is TGCAGTGCTATTTCTGGGGATATGTACGAGCAGTACTTC. This encodes CSAISGDMYEQYF.

Relative to its sample, this clonotype is medium-sized. The V and J genes are TRBV20-1 and TRBJ2-4, with 7 nucleotides matching TRBD1. V dropped 6 bases and J dropped 2; count of bases not matched to a gene: 4. There are 13 residues in the CDR3. The germline V gene encodes CDR1 DFQATT and CDR2 SNEGSKA (reference sequence). In DNA, the CDR3 is TGCAGTGCCAGGACAGGTTCCAAAAACATTCAGTACTTC. Translation gives CSARTGSKNIQYF.

This clonotype was picked up a small number of times. The chain employs TRBV7-8 and TRBJ2-3; tentatively, D is TRBD2 (5 bases). This CDR3 region has 16 residues. CDR1 is SGHVS, CDR2 FQNEAQ, per germline. The V end was cut by 4 bases, the J end by 0 bases, with 14 bases between. The CDR3 sequence is CASSYPYERSTDTQYF. In DNA, the CDR3 is TGTGCCAGCAGCTACCCCTACGAGCGGAGCACAGATACGCAGTATTTT.

This clonotype has a count of ten or more. This rearrangement joins TRBV6-6 to TRBJ2-1, with 9 bases aligning to TRBD2. The CDR3 covers 18 residues. V trimming: 0 bases; J trimming: 2 bases; junction bases outside the gene matches: 8. Germline V gene sequence: CDR1 MNHNY, CDR2 SVGAGI (reference sequence). DNA of the CDR3: TGTGCCAGCAGTTACTCGCGCGGCGGGAGGGCCACCTACAATGAGCAGTTCTTC. Its translation is CASSYSRGGRATYNEQFF.